The entry that follows covers one T cell receptor beta chain sequence. Its antigen is undetermined. This sample stems from a study of cytomegalovirus exposure and HLA in healthy donors. Produced via immunoSEQ multiplex PCR; TCRdb's table is partial and in-frame only. Of 130,000 to 150,000 clones in the sample, roughly four fifths are singletons; the top ten hold over 1.1%. Study-level findings and limits: Subsequent analysis found a tendency for first-cohort TCR clusters to co-occur within the roughly 130 validation repertoires.

Trimming took off 7 bases at V and 1 base at J, with 14 bases between the two ends. The CDR3 covers 15 residues. Germline V lookup: CDR1 MNHEY, CDR2 SMNVEV (reference sequence). This TCR was recovered from a woman aged 25 to 39 in good health and CMV-seronegative. The rearrangement joins TRBV27 to TRBJ1-5; D not certain. What was sequenced was PBMCs. DNA of the CDR3: TGTGCCAGCACCGCCTCGGCGAGGAGCAATCAGCCCCAGCATTTT. This translates into CASTASARSNQPQHF.